The rows below give T cell receptor beta chains drawn from one sample of a study of lymphopenia after photon versus proton radiotherapy. This table comes from immunoSEQ multiplex PCR, and its TCRdb copy is limited to in-frame clones, with some not included. The table lists roughly 42,000 clones, over 75% of them singletons, with 2% to 2.5% in the top ten. The specimen comprised peripheral blood, sampled from a patient treated with photon-based radiotherapy. These receptors were collected from a man aged 35 to 55 with gastric cancer. The conserved cysteine and the conserved F or W are not part of the CDR3 here. Each record gives: J gene, V gene, CDR3 protein.

j_call: TRBJ1-2; v_call: TRBV5-6; cdr3_aa: ASSRGTRLMRGYT
j_call: TRBJ2-7; v_call: TRBV4-3; cdr3_aa: ASGLSHEQY
j_call: TRBJ2-7; v_call: TRBV7-2; cdr3_aa: ASTFSGGVSYEQY
j_call: TRBJ2-5; v_call: TRBV20-1; cdr3_aa: SARGEETQY
j_call: TRBJ1-3; v_call: TRBV19; cdr3_aa: ASSISAGNTIY
j_call: TRBJ1-4; v_call: TRBV7-6; cdr3_aa: ASSLEPGFNEKLF
j_call: TRBJ1-1; v_call: TRBV30; cdr3_aa: AWIPISRTNTEAF
j_call: TRBJ1-1; v_call: TRBV25-1; cdr3_aa: ASRFTGNLEAF
j_call: TRBJ1-5; v_call: TRBV7-9; cdr3_aa: ASSLGQHSNQPQH
j_call: TRBJ2-3; v_call: TRBV30; cdr3_aa: AWSPVIGDTQY
j_call: TRBJ2-3; v_call: TRBV30; cdr3_aa: AWTLDRKGTDTQY
j_call: TRBJ2-5; v_call: TRBV19; cdr3_aa: ASSINLGDQETQY
j_call: TRBJ2-5; v_call: TRBV7-9; cdr3_aa: ASRTSGQGLVETQY
j_call: TRBJ1-2; v_call: TRBV7-2; cdr3_aa: ASSLPLVYGYT
j_call: TRBJ2-1; v_call: TRBV9; cdr3_aa: ASSVGAGTSGVNEQF
j_call: TRBJ1-1; v_call: TRBV6-5; cdr3_aa: ASKERGFGAEAF
j_call: TRBJ2-3; v_call: TRBV7-2; cdr3_aa: ASSPRGLDTQY
j_call: TRBJ2-7; v_call: TRBV15; cdr3_aa: ATSRGGGTGGDSYEQY